This T cell receptor beta chain was sequenced in a study of T cell repertoires in cytomegalovirus infection. This clonotype showed up just a few times. Its specificity is not known. TCRdb recomputed calls from the reads with MiXCR, one row per CDR3 protein. The sample consists of fewer than 65,000 distinct CDR3 sequences, about a fifth of them appearing once. Germline assignment: CDR1 SGHVS and CDR2 FQNEAQ. The CDR3 totals 15 residues. Trimming took off 1 base at V and 5 bases at J, with 11 bases between the two ends. The chain has TRBV7-8 and TRBJ2-2; possible D gene TRBD1, 6 bases. The clonotype originates from a human donor in good health (CMV status not recorded). Some clones in this sample may be carry-over from other donors' samples. The input for sequencing was CD8+ T cells from cultured PBMCs, taken from culture after CMV antigen stimulation. The CDR3 is CASSLVGTPTGELFF. The CDR3, as DNA: TGTGCCAGCAGCTTAGTTGGGACACCAACCGGGGAGCTGTTTTTT.